The entry below describes one TCR beta chain. Its target is not known. MiXCR was run by TCRdb on the reads, yielding one entry per CDR3 protein. Of fewer than 150,000 distinct CDR3 sequences detected, about 30% appear once; the ten largest clones hold about 40%. This entry comes from a study of T cell repertoires in cytomegalovirus infection. V was pared by 4 bases and J by 14 bases, with 14 bases between. The CDR3 is made up of 11 amino acids. Per the germline V gene, CDR1 is MDHEN and CDR2 is SYDVKM. General study findings and limits: Ex vivo responses were dominated by HLA-C-restricted CMV-specific TCR beta clonotypes. Carriers of CMV and the relevant HLA type were discriminated by public TCR beta frequency.

Here the sequenced sample was CD8+ T cells from cultured PBMCs, taken from culture after CMV antigen stimulation. This sequence joins TRBV28 and TRBJ1-2, with D perhaps TRBD1 (5 bases). The clonotype originates from a human donor in good health (CMV status not recorded). Some clones in this sample may be carry-over from other donors' samples. The CDR3 DNA follows: TGTGCCAGCAGTTCCCGGGACCTCAAAACCTTC. It is translated as CASSSRDLKTF.